Presented here are 11 T cell receptor beta chains from one specimen sequenced in a study of T cells in Graves' hyperthyroidism and ophthalmopathy. RNA transcripts were the template for amplifying TCR beta CDR3 regions. The TCR CDR3 was amplified in a first-round RT-PCR using the HTBI primer set. TCRdb processed the multiplex PCR reads anew with MiXCR; each CDR3 protein has one entry. The table lists 600,000 to 750,000 distinct CDR3 sequences, roughly 17% of them singletons, with about 14% in the top ten. The sequencing input was blood. The receptors stem from a man aged 45-65 years with Graves' hyperthyroidism.

This clonotype was counted many times. The rearrangement links TRBV28 to TRBJ1-2, with a tentative D call TRBD1 (6 bases). This CDR3 contains 17 residues. V lost 0 bases to trimming and J lost 2 bases, with 16 bases between them. CDR1 and CDR2 from the germline V gene are MDHEN and SYDVKM. The CDR3 region has the DNA TGTGCCAGCAGTTTATGGGCTGTGGCACAGGGCAACTATGGCTACACCTTC. It yields the protein CASSLWAVAQGNYGYTF.

This clonotype was seen only a few times. The chain recombines TRBV7-2 with TRBJ2-1; 14 nucleotides align to TRBD2. With V trimmed by 5 bases and J by 4 bases, 7 bases remained unmatched. Germline CDR1 reads SGHTA; CDR2 reads FQGNSA. This CDR3 is built from 17 residues. The CDR3 spells CASSQFGLAGGYNEQFF. CDR3 bases: TGTGCCAGCAGCCAGTTTGGACTAGCGGGAGGTTACAATGAGCAGTTCTTC. The full variable domain, its missing parts supplied by reference TRBV7-2 and TRBJ2-1, is GAGVSQSPSNKVTEKGKDVELRCDPISGHTALYWYRQSLGQGLEFLIYFQGNSAPDKSGLPSDRFSAERTGGSVSTLTIQRTQQEDSAVYLCASSQFGLAGGYNEQFFGPGTRLTVL.

This clonotype was seen repeatedly, ten times or more. V gene TRBV6-1 combines with J gene TRBJ2-5; the D gene is possibly TRBD1 (7 bases). Germline CDR1 MNHNS, CDR2 SASEGT. Trimming took 6 bases from V and 1 from J, leaving 15 bases between them. This CDR3 has 15 residues. The CDR3 coding sequence is TGTGCCAGCAGACGCGGGACAGAGCGCCAAGAGACCCAGTACTTC. Protein sequence: CASRRGTERQETQYF.

The chain employs TRBV27 and TRBJ1-3; D is perhaps TRBD1 (6 bases). Trimming stripped 4 bases from V and 2 bases from J, with 12 bases between. Germline loops: CDR1 MNHEY, CDR2 SMNVEV (reference sequence). There are 15 residues in the CDR3. The CDR3 reads CASSSSGTTGNTIYF. Here the CDR3 DNA reads TGTGCCAGCAGTTCCTCCGGGACAACTGGAAACACCATATATTTT.

A few counts support this clonotype. V gene TRBV3-1 combines with J gene TRBJ2-4, with 7 nucleotides matching TRBD1. Trimming took 2 bases from V and 3 from J; bases not matched to a gene: 13. The CDR3 totals 18 residues. Germline V lookup: CDR1 LGHDT, CDR2 YNNKEL (reference sequence). DNA of the CDR3: TGTGCCAGCAGCCAATCATATACGGGACAGTTCTTCAAAAACATTCAGTACTTC. It translates to CASSQSYTGQFFKNIQYF. The whole variable domain, remainder taken from reference TRBV3-1 and TRBJ2-4, is DTAVSQTPKYLVTQMGNDKSIKCEQNLGHDTMYWYKQDSKKFLKIMFSYNNKELIINETVPNRFSPKSPDKAHLNLHINSLELGDSAVYFCASSQSYTGQFFKNIQYFGAGTRLSVL.

This clonotype was found a few times. The chain carries TRBV5-4 and TRBJ1-1, with D uncertain. V lost 6 bases and J 3 bases, leaving 18 bases between the germline ends. Germline V gene sequence: CDR1 SGHNT, CDR2 YYREEE (reference sequence). The CDR3 extends over 15 amino acids. The CDR3 here is CASTLRAAGDTEAFF. CDR3 DNA: TGTGCCAGCACCCTAAGGGCAGCTGGGGACACTGAAGCTTTCTTT.

This clonotype was seen at least ten times. The chain combines TRBV5-1 with TRBJ2-3; 10 nucleotides match TRBD2. V lost 0 bases to trimming and J lost 3 bases; unmatched junction nucleotides: 10. The germline V gene encodes CDR1 SGHRS and CDR2 YFSETQ. The length of the CDR3 is 18 residues. The CDR3 coding sequence is TGCGCCAGCAGCTTGGAAAGCGGGAGGGCCCTCGGGACAGATACGCAGTATTTT. It yields the protein CASSLESGRALGTDTQYF.

This clonotype showed up just a few times. Being one base from a much bigger clone, this may be a read error. The genes are TRBV12-3 or TRBV12-4 and TRBJ2-5; D is perhaps TRBD2 (6 bases). This CDR3 contains 15 residues. V was trimmed by 3 bases and J by 9 bases, leaving 20 bases between them. The CDR3 bases are TGTGCCAGCAGTTTTCCGGGACCCAAAGGGGAGGCCCAGTACTTC. The encoded protein is CASSFPGPKGEAQYF.

This clonotype was recorded many times. The CDR3, as DNA: TGTGCCAGCAGCTTTCCCTTGCCCCCCCAAGGGACCGCACAAGAGACCCAGTACTTC. This sequence encodes CASSFPLPPQGTAQETQYF. The V and J genes are TRBV11-2 and TRBJ2-5; TRBD1 or TRBD2 may be the D gene (5 bases each). The CDR3 loop spans 19 amino acids. Germline V gene lookup returns CDR1 SGHAT and CDR2 FQNNGV. Trimming removed 3 bases from V and 2 bases from J, with 25 bases in between.

Of note for this clonotype: This clone may be a read error of a much larger clone one base away. This sequence joins TRBV12-3 or TRBV12-4 and TRBJ2-1; perhaps D is TRBD1 or TRBD2 (5 bases each). There are 15 residues in the CDR3. The V end was cut by 5 bases, the J end by 6 bases, with 17 bases between. The CDR3 nucleotides are TGTGCCAGCAGTCTCCGGGGCAGGGTTTCCAATGAGCAGTTCTTC. Translating it yields CASSLRGRVSNEQFF.

This clonotype was picked up a small number of times. CDR3 DNA: TGCGCCAGCAGCCAAATTCTCGTAGCGGGAGGGTACACCGGGGAGCTGTTTTTT. Amino acids: CASSQILVAGGYTGELFF. The rearrangement joins TRBV4-1 to TRBJ2-2; the match to TRBD2 covers 11 bases. CDR3 length: 18 residues. Trimming at V came to 2 bases and at J to 3 bases, leaving 8 bases not matched to a gene. Germline V gives CDR1 MGHRA, CDR2 YSYEKL.